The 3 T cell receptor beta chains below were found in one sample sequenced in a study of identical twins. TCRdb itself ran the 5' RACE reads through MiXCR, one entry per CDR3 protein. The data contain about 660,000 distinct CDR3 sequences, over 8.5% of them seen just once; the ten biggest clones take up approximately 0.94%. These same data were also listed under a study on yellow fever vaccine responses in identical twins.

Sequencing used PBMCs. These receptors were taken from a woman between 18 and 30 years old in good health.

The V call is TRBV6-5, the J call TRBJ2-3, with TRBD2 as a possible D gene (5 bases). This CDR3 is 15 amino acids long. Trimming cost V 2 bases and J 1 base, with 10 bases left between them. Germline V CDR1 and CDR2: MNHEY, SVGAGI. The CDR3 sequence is CASSYGLLGTDTQYF. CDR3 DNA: TGTGCCAGCAGTTACGGTCTACTAGGCACAGATACGCAGTATTTT.

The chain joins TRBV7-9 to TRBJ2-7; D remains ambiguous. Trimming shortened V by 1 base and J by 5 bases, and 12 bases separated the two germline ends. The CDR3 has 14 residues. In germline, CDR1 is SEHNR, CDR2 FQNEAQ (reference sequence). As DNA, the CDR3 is TGTGCCAGCAGCTTAGGGGTGATTTATGACGAGCAGTACTTC. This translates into CASSLGVIYDEQYF. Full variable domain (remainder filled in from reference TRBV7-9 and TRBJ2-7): DTGVSQNPRHKITKRGQNVTFRCDPISEHNRLYWYRQTLGQGPEFLTYFQNEAQLEKSRLLSDRFSAERPKGSFSTLEIQRTEQGDSAMYLCASSLGVIYDEQYFGPGTRLTVT.

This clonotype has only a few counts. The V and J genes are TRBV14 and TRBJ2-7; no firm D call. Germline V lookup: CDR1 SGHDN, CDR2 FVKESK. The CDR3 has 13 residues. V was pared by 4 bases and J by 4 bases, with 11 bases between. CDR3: CASSLPPAYEQYF. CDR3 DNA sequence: TGTGCCAGCAGCCTCCCGCCGGCTTACGAGCAGTACTTC.